In its sample, the clone carrying this T cell receptor beta chain was seen many times. What it binds is not known. V was shortened by 2 bases and J by 0 bases, with 11 bases between the two germline ends. This CDR3 is built from 15 residues. TCR alpha and TCR beta cDNA libraries with sample barcodes and UMIs came from 5'RACE using constant-segment primers. Via MiXCR, TCRdb re-called the 5' RACE reads, giving one row per CDR3 protein. This table holds 35,000 to 45,000 distinct CDR3 sequences, around 6.3% found once. The data are from a study of T-cell memory formation after mild COVID-19. For the study at large: For the most part, TCR clusters were specific to one donor.

Study outcomes and limitations: Among clones contracting day 15 to 85, CD4/CD8 was balanced, whereas later expanders leaned CD4+.

The TCR originated in an adult who had mild COVID-19 (a few samples of this study predate the infection). Cell type and time point are not known. The material sequenced was PBMCs or a T cell subset sorted from them (not recorded which). The rearrangement joins TRBV12-3 or TRBV12-4 to TRBJ2-7; D is undetermined. This chain's CDR3 is CASSLQPTPSYEQYF. Here the CDR3 DNA reads TGTGCCAGCAGTTTACAACCCACCCCCTCCTACGAGCAGTACTTC.